This entry describes one T cell receptor (beta chain). Its antigen is still unknown. The sample holds no much larger clone one base away, and base qualities are not on file. This entry comes from a study of cytomegalovirus exposure and HLA in healthy donors (dated by TCRdb to 2016 to 2017). In terms of the full investigation: An earlier analysis of approximately 640 of the donors reported 250 to 300 Gb of sequence data and 117 million unique TCR beta sequences from about 200 million T cells. An earlier analysis of 587 of the donors used high-throughput TCR beta sequencing to judge whether each TCR beta V gene segment behaved as functional or pseudogenic. Typing coverage varied by locus: roughly 629-630 donors for A, B, C, DRB1 and DQB1; roughly 560 for DQA1; about 600 for DPA1; approximately 470 for DPB1. The genetic ancestry cluster associated with self-reported Caucasian donors included roughly four fifths of the approximately 400 genotyped donors. The study was designed to test whether signatures of past pathogen exposure could be identified by cataloging public T cell receptors. Among 300 to 450 genotyped donors of the cohort, an average of approximately 240,000 unique TCR beta nucleotide sequences were sequenced per donor, roughly 20% of them non-productive. To predict cytomegalovirus infection status, the study brought together high-throughput TCR immunosequencing, statistical association of individual TCRs with disease status, and machine learning. Because of strong linkage in the cohort, five DR-DQ haplotypes were treated as single units for association and clustering. Besides the first cohort of under 700 subjects, a separate validation cohort made up of 120 different subjects was used. Approximately 300 gigabases of sequencing data and around 85 million unique TCR sequences made up an early release that covered roughly 670 HLA-typed donors. HLA typing covered class I and class II loci at four-digit resolution. In the later analysis, no new phenotypic data were used to find candidate immune exposures; instead, reliance was placed on TCR beta sequences and their occurrence across donors. A later analysis re-analyzed previously published TCR beta repertoires from about 730 donors and added high-resolution HLA genotyping to study TCR occurrence patterns. Genome-wide SNP genotypes for about three fifths of the roughly 700 donors were used in a later genetic analysis, which treated that subset as a discovery cohort. Every repertoire in the discovery cohort had been generated on one and the same sequencing platform. The study used immunosequencing to profile the T cell repertoires of several hundred subjects and linked those repertoires to cytomegalovirus serostatus. Alongside the repertoire data, information on donor age, sex, ethnicity and CMV serostatus was compiled.

The CDR3 contains 17 residues, cysteine and phenylalanine counted. This entry keeps only the CDR3 DNA: 51 bases, framed from base 1. The junction shows trimming of 11 bases on V and 0 bases on J, and the gene matches do not reach 12 bases of it. CDR1 and CDR2 are drawn from the germline V gene: SGHTA, FQGTGA. In total, roughly 670 healthy bone marrow donors made up the cohort. Cohort members were all nominally healthy when sampled, although unrecorded immune exposures were likely present. The donor was CMV seronegative and was included in the group of a few hundred seronegative cohort members. A peripheral blood sample was collected from each donor, and TCR beta sequencing was performed on peripheral blood mononuclear cells. Genomic DNA was extracted from the blood cell samples with the Qiagen DNeasy Blood Extraction Kit. What the work shows at the level of the full study, not this receptor alone: Specific HLA alleles were associated with 15,000 to 20,000 TCR beta sequences at a false discovery rate of 0.05 in a later analysis. Because counts were too low, approximately 15 rarely observed V segments, including chromosome 9 orphons, were excluded from the earlier analysis of several hundred of the donors. A later analysis found that HLA-associated TCR beta chains were more clonally expanded and had lower generation probabilities than equally common non-associated chains. Presence/absence analyses assumed roughly uniform sequencing depth across donors, an assumption that may not hold. According to a later analysis, TCR association rates differed among HLA loci, with DRB1 alleles showing the most associated TCRs and HLA-C alleles showing the fewest. A further reported finding was that TCR beta sequences accurately predicted the HLA-A and HLA-B alleles for most subjects in the first cohort. The study listed over 150 TCR beta chains as associated with cytomegalovirus. Compared with the approximately 670-donor mean, donors in an Asian-associated ancestry cluster had fewer N-insertions in productive TCRs, according to a later genetic analysis. Assigning TCR associations to individual alleles was difficult when HLA alleles, especially DR and DQ, strongly co-occurred. Broadly in line with IMGT annotations, most TCR beta V segments showed up in productive rearrangements about 90% or about 30% of the time in an earlier analysis of roughly 590 of the donors. V-gene and J-gene trimming of TCR beta chains was associated with a missense DCLRE1C variant in a later genetic analysis, and the association was replicated in an independent cohort. Immune exposure information for the cohort was limited to CMV serostatus. Across donors, most TCR sequences were observed very rarely, whereas some public TCRs were present in many individuals. A few of the identified cytomegalovirus-associated TCR beta chains were confirmed in vitro to be specific for cytomegalovirus antigens. In this cohort, only TCR beta chains were sequenced, and detectable features were limited by the absence of alpha or paired-chain data. In both the original and validation cohorts, the classifier was reported to diagnose cytomegalovirus status with high specificity and sensitivity. Because some donors lacked HLA typing at each locus, the association tests relied only on the typed subset. The authors suggested that the approach could potentially be generalized to other disease states and immunological phenotypes. Some IMGT-functional V segments, including TRBV6-2 and TRBV6-3, could not be distinguished by the 87-base-pair reads and were therefore excluded. A later analysis found that most CMV-associated TCR beta chains appeared HLA-restricted, with HLA associations seemingly driven largely by CMV exposure. In a later analysis, several top co-occurrence clusters were reported to appear linked to parvovirus B19, influenza, CMV and Epstein-Barr virus. Linkage disequilibrium might explain the correlated functional status among segregating V segments, but an unknown experimental factor could not be ruled out. A group of highly shared sequence variants was considered likely to be a technical artifact of the sequencing pipeline.

The library was made by the immunoSEQ multiplex PCR assay. For the multiplex PCR, a mixture combining 60 forward primers for TCR Vbeta segments and 13 reverse primers for TCR Jbeta segments was used. The CDR3 region of rearranged TCR beta genes was amplified from genomic DNA by a multiplex PCR assay. Amplified TCR beta libraries were sequenced as 87-base-pair reads on the Illumina HiSeq System. The source study handled its data this way. Across the 600 to 700 repertoires, a later analysis counted some 80 million unique TCR beta chains, approximately 12 million of which were shared by at least two donors. A nearest-neighbor algorithm error-corrected the raw reads and collapsed the reads into unique sequences, merging closely related sequences to remove PCR and sequencing errors. V, D and J gene segments were assigned by aligning CDR3 sequences to IMGT reference sequences. For a sequence to be retained, a match of at least six nucleotides to both a V gene segment and a J gene segment was required. A rearrangement was called productive if the CDR3 had no stop codons and remained in frame with V and J, and every other rearrangement was called non-productive. CDR3 was defined by IMGT convention, running from the second conserved V-encoded cysteine to the conserved J-encoded phenylalanine. The earlier analysis of approximately 500 of the donors excluded sequences that lacked an unambiguous match to a single V gene segment. In an earlier analysis of approximately 610 of the donors, V segments were called functional above 56.7% productive rearrangements and were called segregating when the between-donor standard deviation exceeded 5%. A statistical classification framework was built to diagnose cytomegalovirus status from the catalog of TCR beta chain sequences. A later analysis assigned V and J genes by comparing TCR nucleotide sequences with IMGT/GENE-DB human TR gene sequences. A later analysis assigned CDR3 sequences and most-parsimonious VDJ recombination scenarios with the TCRdist pipeline. In a later analysis, each TCR beta chain was defined by its CDR3 amino acid sequence together with its V-gene family, and reads lacking a unique V-gene family were excluded. As a way to deal with suspected cross-contamination and a sequencing artifact, a later analysis dropped 450 to 600 nucleotide sequences that were highly shared and had low generation probability. For each public chain, a later analysis derived a clonal expansion index from normalized ranks of inferred template counts within each repertoire. In a later analysis, generation probabilities were computed with a VDJ recombination model fitted to out-of-frame rearrangements, and the resulting probabilities were checked against IGoR. Hypergeometric tests were used in a later analysis to score TCR-TCR, TCR-HLA and TCR-CMV co-occurrence, with a repertoire-size bias correction applied to the TCR pairs. False discovery rates were estimated in a later analysis by permuting HLA or CMV assignments 20 times. In a later analysis, co-occurring TCRs were grouped using DBSCAN, and TCRdist sequence similarity was added for clustering within HLA-allele-positive subsets. Repertoires with fewer than 30,000 or more than 120,000 public chains were left out of co-occurrence clustering, as were about 5 repertoires with anomalous nucleotide sharing. Imported from immuneACCESS, the table was reduced by TCRdb to in-frame sequences with V and J called. These copies leave out some clones; in studies compared against another copy, an unresolved V gene accounts for under half, and the cause of the remainder is not known. Clone size and the V and J calls come from that table; the DNA yielded D and trimming. Across this sample there are roughly 190,000 clones, with about 81% seen only once. In total, the top ten clones hold more than 1.5% of the sample.

The receptor comes from a man aged 18 to 29 in good health and CMV-seronegative. The sequencing input was PBMCs. The receptor chain draws on TRBV7-3 and TRBJ2-5; TRBD2 lines up with 13 middle nucleotides. At the DNA level, the sequence is TGTGCCTTGACCGGGACTAGCGGGATCCGGTACCAAGAGACCCAGTACTTC. The encoded protein is CALTGTSGIRYQETQYF.